These T cell receptor beta chains were read from a single sample in a study of identical twins. From the 5' RACE reads, TCRdb called clonotypes with MiXCR, one entry per CDR3 protein. This sample carries around 530,000 distinct CDR3 sequences, 15% of them seen once, and the ten largest clones take roughly 0.42%. This sample also appeared in a second study, on yellow fever vaccine responses in identical twins.

The sequenced sample consisted of CD4+ T cells sorted from blood. These TCRs come from a woman aged 18-29 years in good health. Both conserved end residues are part of each CDR3. Some rows have no size entry. The others give once, few or many, or a class for an expanded clone.

TRBJ2-3	few	TRBV6-5	CASSPSASGGGNTQYF
TRBJ2-3	few	TRBV12-3/TRBV12-4	CASSLALAGPDTQYF
TRBJ2-1	few	TRBV14	CASSPWGQATSSYNEQFF
TRBJ1-6	.	TRBV27	CASSLMPYNSPLHF
TRBJ2-2	.	TRBV2	CASRVTQGGKNTGELFF
TRBJ2-4	.	TRBV24-1	CATSEAGPAKNIQYF
TRBJ2-7	.	TRBV7-2	CASSLVGTFYEQYF
TRBJ2-7	.	TRBV12-3/TRBV12-4	CASSVNTYEQYF
TRBJ2-3	many	TRBV11-2	CASSFGTGRTDTQYF
TRBJ2-5	few	TRBV7-2	CASSLQYETLGQETQYF
TRBJ2-3	.	TRBV7-9	CASSSPRGGAGDTQYF
TRBJ2-7	.	TRBV29-1	CSVEPGGVREQYF
TRBJ2-1	few	TRBV7-9	CASSQRLASDEQFF
TRBJ2-7	many	TRBV10-3	CAIRKTTGTDSYEQYF
TRBJ1-2	.	TRBV20-1	CSARVGQGGYTF